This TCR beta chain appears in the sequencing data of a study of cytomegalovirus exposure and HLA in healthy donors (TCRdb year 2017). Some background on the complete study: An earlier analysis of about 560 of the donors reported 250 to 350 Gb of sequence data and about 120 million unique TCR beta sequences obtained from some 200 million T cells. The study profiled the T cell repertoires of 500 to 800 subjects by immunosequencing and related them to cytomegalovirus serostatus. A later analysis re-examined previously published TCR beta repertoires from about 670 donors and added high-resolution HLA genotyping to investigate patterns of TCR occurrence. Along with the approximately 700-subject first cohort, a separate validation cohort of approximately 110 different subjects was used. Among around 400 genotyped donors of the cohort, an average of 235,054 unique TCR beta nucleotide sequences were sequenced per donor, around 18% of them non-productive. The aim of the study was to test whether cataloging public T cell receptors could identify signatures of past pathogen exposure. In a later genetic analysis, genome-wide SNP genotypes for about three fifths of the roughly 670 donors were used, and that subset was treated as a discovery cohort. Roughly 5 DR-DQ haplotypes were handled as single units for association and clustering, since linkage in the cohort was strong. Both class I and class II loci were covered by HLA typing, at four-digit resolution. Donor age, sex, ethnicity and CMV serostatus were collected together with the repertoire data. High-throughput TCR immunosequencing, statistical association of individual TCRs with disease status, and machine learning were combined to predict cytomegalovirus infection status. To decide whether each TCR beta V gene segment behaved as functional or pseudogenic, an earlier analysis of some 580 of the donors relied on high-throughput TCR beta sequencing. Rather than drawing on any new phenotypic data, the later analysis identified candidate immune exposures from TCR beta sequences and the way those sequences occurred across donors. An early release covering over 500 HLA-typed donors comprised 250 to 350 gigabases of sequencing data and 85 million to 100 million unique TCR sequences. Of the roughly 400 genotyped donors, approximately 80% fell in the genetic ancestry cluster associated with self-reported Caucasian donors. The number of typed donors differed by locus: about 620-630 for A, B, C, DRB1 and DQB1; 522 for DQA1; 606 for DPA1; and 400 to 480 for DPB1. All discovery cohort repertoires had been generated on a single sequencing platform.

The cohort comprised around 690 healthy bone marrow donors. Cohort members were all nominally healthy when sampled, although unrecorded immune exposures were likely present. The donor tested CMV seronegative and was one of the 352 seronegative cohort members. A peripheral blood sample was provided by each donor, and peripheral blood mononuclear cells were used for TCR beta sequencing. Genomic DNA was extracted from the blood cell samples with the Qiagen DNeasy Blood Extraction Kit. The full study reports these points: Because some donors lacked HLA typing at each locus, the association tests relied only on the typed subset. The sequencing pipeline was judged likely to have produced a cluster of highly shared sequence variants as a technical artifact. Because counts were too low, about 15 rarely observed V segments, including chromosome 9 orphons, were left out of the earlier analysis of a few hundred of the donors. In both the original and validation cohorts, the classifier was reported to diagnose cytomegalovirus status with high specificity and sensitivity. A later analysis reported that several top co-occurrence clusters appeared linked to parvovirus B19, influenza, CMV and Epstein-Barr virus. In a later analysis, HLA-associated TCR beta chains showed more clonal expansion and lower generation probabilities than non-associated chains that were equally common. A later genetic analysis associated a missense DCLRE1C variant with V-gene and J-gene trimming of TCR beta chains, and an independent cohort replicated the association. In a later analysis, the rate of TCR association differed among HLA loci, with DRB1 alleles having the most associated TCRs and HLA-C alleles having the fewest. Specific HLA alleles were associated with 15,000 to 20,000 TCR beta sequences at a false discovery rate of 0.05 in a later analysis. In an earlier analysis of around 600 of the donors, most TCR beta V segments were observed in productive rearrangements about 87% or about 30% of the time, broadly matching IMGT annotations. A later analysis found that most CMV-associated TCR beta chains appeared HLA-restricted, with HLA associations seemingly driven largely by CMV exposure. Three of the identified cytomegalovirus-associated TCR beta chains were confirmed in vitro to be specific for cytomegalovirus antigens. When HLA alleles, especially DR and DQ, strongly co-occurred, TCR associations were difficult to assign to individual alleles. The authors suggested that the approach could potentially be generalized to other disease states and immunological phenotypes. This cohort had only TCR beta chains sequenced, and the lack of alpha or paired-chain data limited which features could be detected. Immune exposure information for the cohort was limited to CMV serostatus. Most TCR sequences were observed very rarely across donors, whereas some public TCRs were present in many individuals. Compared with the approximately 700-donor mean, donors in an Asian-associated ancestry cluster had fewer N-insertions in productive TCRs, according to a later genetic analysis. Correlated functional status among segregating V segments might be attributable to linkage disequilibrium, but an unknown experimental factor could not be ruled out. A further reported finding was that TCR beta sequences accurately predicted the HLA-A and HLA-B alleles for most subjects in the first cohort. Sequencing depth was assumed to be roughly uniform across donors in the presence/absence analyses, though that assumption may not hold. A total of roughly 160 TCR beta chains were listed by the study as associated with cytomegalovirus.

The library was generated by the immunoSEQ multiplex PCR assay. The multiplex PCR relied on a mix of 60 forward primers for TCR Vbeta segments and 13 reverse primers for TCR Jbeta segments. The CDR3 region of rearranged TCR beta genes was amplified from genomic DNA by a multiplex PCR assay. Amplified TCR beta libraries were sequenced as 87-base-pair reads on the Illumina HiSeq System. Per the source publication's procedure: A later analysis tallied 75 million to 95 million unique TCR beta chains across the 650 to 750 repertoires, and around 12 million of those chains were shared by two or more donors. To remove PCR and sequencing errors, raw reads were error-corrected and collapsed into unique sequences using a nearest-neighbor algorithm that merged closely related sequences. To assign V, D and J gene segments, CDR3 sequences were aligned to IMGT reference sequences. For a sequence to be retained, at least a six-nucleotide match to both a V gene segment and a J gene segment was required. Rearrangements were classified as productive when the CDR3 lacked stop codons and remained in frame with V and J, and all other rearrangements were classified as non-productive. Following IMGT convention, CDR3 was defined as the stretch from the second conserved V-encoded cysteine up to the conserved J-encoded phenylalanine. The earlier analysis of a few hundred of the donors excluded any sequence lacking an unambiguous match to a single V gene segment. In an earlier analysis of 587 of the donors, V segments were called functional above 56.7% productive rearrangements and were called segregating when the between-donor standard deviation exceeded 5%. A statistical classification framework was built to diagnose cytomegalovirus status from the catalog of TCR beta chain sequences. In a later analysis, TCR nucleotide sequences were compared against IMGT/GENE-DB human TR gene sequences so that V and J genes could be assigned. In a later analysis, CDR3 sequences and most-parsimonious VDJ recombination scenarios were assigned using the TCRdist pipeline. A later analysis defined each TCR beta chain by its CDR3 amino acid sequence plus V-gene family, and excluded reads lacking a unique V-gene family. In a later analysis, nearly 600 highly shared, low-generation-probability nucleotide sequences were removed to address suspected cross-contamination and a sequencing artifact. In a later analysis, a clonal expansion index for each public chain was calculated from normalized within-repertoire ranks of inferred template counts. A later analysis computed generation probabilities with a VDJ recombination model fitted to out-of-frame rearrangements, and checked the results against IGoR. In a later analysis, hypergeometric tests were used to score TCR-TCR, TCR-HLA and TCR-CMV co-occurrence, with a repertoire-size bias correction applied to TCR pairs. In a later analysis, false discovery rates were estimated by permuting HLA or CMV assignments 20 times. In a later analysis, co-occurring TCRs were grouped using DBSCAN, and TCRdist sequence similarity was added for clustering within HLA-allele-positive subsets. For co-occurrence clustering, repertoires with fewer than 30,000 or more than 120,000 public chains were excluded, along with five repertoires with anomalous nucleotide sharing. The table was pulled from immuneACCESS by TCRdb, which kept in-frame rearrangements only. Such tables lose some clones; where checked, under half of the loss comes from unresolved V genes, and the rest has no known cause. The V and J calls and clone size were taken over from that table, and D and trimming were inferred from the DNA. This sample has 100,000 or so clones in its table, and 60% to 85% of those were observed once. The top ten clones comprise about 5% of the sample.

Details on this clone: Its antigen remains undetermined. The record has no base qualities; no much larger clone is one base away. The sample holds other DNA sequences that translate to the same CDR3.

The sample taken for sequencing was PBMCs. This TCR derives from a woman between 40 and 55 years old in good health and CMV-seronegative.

The nucleotide sequence reads as follows: TGTGCCAGCAGCTTAACCGGGATCCTCGGAGAATACAATGAGCAGTTCTTC. Protein translation: CASSLTGILGEYNEQFF. The chain is assembled from TRBV7-2 and TRBJ2-1, and perhaps TRBD2 as D gene, on 5 matching bases. CDR1 and CDR2 are drawn from the germline V gene: SGHTA, FQGNSA. The junction shows trimming of 2 bases on V and 4 bases on J, plus 18 bases between the germline ends. Including cysteine and phenylalanine, the CDR3 has 17 amino acids. Left in the record is the CDR3 DNA by itself, 51 bases read in frame from the first base. Reference TRBV7-2 and TRBJ2-1 proteins supply the regions before and after the CDR3; the full variable domain is: GAGVSQSPSNKVTEKGKDVELRCDPISGHTALYWYRQSLGQGLEFLIYFQGNSAPDKSGLPSDRFSAERTGGSVSTLTIQRTQQEDSAVYLCASSLTGILGEYNEQFFGPGTRLTVL.